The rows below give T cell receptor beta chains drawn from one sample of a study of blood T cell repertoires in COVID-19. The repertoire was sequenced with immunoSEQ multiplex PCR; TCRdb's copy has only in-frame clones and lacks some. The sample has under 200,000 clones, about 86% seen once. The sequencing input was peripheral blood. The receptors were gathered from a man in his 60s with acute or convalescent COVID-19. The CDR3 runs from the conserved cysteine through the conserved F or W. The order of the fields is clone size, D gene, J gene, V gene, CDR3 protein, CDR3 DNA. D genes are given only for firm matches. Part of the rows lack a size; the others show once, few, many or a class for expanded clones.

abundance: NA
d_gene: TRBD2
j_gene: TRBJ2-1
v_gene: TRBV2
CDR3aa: CASSKRTSGDPEQFF
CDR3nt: TGTGCCAGCAGTAAGAGGACTAGCGGGGATCCGGAGCAGTTCTTC

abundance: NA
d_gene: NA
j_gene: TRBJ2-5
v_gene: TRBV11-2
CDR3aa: CASSFASQETQYF
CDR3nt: TGTGCCAGCAGCTTCGCGAGCCAAGAGACCCAGTACTTC

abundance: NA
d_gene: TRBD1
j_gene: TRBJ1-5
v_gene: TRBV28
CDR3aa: CASSGTGAQPQHF
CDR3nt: TGTGCCAGCAGTGGGACAGGGGCACAGCCCCAGCATTTT

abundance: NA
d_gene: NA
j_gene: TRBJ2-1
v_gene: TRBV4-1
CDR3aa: CASSQDREGTNEQFF
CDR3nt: TGCGCCAGCAGCCAAGATCGTGAGGGTACGAATGAGCAGTTCTTC

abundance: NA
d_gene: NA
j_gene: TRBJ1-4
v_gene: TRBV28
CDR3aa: CASSPRVGKGRANEKLFF
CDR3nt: TGTGCCAGCAGTCCGCGCGTCGGTAAAGGGCGGGCTAATGAAAAACTGTTTTTT

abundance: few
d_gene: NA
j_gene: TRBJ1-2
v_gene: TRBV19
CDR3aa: CASSSVGSRSNYGYTF
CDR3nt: TGTGCCAGTAGTAGCGTCGGGAGCCGATCTAACTATGGCTACACCTTC

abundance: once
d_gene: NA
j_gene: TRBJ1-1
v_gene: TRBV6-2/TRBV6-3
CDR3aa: CASSYTSGHLNTEAFF
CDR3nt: TGTGCCAGCAGTTACACTTCGGGACACTTGAACACTGAAGCTTTCTTT

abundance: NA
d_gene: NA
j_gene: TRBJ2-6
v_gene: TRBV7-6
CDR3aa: CASSAMGGTGANVLTF
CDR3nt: TGTGCCAGCAGCGCGATGGGGGGTACTGGGGCCAACGTCCTGACTTTC

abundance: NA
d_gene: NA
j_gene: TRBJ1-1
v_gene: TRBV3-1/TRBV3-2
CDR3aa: CASSFLQGLTEAFF
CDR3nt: TGTGCCAGCAGCTTCCTCCAGGGTCTCACTGAAGCTTTCTTT

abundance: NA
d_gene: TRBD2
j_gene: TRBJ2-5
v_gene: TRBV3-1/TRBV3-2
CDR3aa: CASSHPGLAGEETQYF
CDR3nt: TGTGCCAGCAGCCATCCGGGACTAGCGGGAGAAGAGACCCAGTACTTC

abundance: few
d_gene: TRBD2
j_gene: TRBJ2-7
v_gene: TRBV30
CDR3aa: CAWSGRAGGKLYEQYF
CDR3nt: TGTGCCTGGAGTGGCCGAGCGGGAGGGAAGCTTTACGAGCAGTACTTC

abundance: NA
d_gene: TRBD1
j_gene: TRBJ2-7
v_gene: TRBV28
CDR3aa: CASGRQGGYEQYF
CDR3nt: TGTGCCAGCGGTCGACAGGGGGGCTACGAGCAGTACTTC

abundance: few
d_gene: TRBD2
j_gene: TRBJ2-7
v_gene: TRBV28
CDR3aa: CASSPLGLAGYGYF
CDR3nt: TGTGCCAGCAGTCCGTTGGGACTAGCGGGATATGGGTACTTC

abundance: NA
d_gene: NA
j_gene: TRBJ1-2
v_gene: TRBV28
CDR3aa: CAIGQIFNYGYTF
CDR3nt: TGTGCCATAGGACAGATATTTAACTATGGCTACACCTTC

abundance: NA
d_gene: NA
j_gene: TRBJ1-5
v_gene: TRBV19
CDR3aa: CASSPRLGGRSQHF
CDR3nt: TGTGCCAGTAGTCCCCGGTTGGGGGGTAGGTCCCAGCATTTT

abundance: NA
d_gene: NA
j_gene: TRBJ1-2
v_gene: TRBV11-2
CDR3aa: CASSPTTQGWGGYTF
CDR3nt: TGTGCCAGCAGTCCCACTACGCAGGGGTGGGGTGGCTACACCTTC

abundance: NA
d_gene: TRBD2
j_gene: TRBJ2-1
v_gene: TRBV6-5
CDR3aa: CASSLAGGGNEQFF
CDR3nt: TGTGCCAGCAGTTTGGCGGGAGGCGGCAATGAGCAGTTCTTC

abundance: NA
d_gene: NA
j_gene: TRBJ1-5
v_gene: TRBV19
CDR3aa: CASKQGPSQPQHF
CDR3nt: TGTGCCAGTAAACAGGGACCGAGTCAGCCCCAGCATTTT

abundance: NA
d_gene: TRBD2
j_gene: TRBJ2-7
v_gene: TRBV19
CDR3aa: CASSIGGGLAEMYEQYF
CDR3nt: TGTGCCAGTAGTATAGGAGGCGGACTAGCGGAGATGTACGAGCAGTACTTC

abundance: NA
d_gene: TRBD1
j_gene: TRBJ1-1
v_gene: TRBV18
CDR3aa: CASSPPVHRGAEAFF
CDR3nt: TGTGCCAGCTCACCACCGGTTCACAGGGGGGCTGAAGCTTTCTTT

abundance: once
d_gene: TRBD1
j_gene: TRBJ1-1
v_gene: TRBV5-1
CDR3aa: CASKDPGQGEAFF
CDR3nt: TGCGCCAGCAAAGACCCGGGACAGGGGGAAGCTTTCTTT

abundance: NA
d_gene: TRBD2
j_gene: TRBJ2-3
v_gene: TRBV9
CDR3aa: CASSELAGVGADTQYF
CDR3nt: TGTGCCAGCAGCGAACTAGCGGGAGTGGGAGCAGATACGCAGTATTTT

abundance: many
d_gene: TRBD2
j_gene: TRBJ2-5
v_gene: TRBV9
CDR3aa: CASSAGGTPGETQYF
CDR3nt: TGTGCCAGCAGCGCGGGGGGGACCCCGGGTGAGACCCAGTACTTC

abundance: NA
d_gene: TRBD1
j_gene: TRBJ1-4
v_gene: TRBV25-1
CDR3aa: CASSSGQGKEKLFF
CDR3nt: TGTGCCAGCAGTTCGGGACAGGGAAAGGAAAAACTGTTTTTT

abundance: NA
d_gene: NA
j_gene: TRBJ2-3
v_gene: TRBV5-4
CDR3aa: CASTTKARSTDTQYF
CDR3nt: TGTGCCAGCACCACGAAGGCGCGGTCCACAGATACGCAGTATTTT

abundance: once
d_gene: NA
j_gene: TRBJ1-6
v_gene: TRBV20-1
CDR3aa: CSASPPDPTMGSPLHF
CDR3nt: TGCAGTGCTAGTCCGCCAGATCCGACCATGGGCTCACCCCTCCACTTT

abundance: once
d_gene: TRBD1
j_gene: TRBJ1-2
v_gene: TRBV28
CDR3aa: CASSSTGGNTNYGYTF
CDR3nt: TGTGCCAGCAGCTCGACAGGGGGAAACACTAACTATGGCTACACCTTC

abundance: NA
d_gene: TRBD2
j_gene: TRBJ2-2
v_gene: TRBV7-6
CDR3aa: CASSNSGKNTGELFF
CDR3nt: TGTGCCAGCAGCAATAGCGGGAAAAACACCGGGGAGCTGTTTTTT

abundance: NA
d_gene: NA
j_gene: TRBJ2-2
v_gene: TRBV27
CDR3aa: CASSGRGITGELFF
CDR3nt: TGTGCCAGCAGCGGGAGAGGAATCACCGGGGAGCTGTTTTTT

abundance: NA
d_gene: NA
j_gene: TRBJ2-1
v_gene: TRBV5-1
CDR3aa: CASSFMGGQTTYNEQFF
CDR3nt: TGCGCCAGCAGCTTTATGGGGGGACAGACAACCTACAATGAGCAGTTCTTC

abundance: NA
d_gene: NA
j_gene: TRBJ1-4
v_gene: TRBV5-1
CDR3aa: CASSLSGVSNEKLFF
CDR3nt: TGCGCCAGCAGCTTGTCAGGGGTATCTAATGAAAAACTGTTTTTT

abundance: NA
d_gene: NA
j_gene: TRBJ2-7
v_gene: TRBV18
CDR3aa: CASSRDPYEQYF
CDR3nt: TGTGCCAGCTCACGAGATCCCTACGAGCAGTACTTC

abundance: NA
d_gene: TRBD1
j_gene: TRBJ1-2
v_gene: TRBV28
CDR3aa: CASSSTGGSVRGYTF
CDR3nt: TGTGCCAGCAGTTCTACAGGGGGCTCAGTGCGGGGCTACACCTTC

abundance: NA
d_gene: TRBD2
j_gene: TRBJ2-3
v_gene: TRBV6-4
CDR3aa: CASSDSPSGGTDTQYF
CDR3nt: TGTGCCAGCAGTGACTCGCCTAGCGGCGGCACAGATACGCAGTATTTT

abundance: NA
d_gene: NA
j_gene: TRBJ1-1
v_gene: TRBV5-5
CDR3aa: CASSFNGGTEAFF
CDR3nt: TGTGCCAGCAGCTTCAACGGGGGCACTGAAGCTTTCTTT

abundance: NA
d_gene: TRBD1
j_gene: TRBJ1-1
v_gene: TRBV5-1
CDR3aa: CASSWFGTGMNTEAFF
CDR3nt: TGCGCCAGCAGCTGGTTCGGGACAGGGATGAACACTGAAGCTTTCTTT

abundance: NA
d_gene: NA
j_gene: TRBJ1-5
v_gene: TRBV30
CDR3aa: CAWSLTVSNQPQHF
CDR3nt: TGTGCCTGGAGTTTGACAGTTAGCAATCAGCCCCAGCATTTT

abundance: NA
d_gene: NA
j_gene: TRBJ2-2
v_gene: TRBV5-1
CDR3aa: CASSFTDTGELFF
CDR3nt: TGCGCCAGCAGCTTTACAGACACCGGGGAGCTGTTTTTT

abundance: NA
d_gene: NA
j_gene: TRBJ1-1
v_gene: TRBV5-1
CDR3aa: CASSASPGDTAFF
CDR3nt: TGCGCCAGCAGCGCCAGTCCCGGGGATACTGCTTTCTTT